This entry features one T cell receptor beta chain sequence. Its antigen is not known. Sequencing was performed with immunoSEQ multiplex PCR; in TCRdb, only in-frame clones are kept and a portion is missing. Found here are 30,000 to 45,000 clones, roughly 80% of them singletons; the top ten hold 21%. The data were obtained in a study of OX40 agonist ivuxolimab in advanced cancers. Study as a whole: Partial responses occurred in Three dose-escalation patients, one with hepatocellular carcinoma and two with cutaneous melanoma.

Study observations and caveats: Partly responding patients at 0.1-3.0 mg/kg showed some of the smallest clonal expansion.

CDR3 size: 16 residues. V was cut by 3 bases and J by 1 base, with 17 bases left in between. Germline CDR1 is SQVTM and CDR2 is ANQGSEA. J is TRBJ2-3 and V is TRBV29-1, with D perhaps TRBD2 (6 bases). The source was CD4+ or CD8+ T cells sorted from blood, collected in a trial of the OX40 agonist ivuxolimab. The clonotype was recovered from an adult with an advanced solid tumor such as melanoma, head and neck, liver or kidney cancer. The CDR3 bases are TGCAGCGTTGATAGGGGTCCGGCGGGGCGCACAGATACGCAGTATTTT. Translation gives CSVDRGPAGRTDTQYF.